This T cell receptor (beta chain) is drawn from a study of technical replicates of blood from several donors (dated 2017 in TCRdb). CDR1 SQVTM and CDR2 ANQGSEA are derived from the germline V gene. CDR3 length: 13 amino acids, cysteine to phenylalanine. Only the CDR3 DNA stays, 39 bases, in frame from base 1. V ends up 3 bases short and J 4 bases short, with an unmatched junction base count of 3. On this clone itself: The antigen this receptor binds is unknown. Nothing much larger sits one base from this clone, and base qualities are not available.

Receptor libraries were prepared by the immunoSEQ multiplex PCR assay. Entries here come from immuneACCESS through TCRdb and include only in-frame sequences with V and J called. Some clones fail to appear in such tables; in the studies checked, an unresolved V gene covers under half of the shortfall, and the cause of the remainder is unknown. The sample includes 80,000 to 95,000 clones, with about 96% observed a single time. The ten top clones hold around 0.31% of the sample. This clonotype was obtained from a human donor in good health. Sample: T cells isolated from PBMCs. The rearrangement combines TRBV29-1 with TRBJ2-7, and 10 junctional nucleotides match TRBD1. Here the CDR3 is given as CSVDLDRGYEQYF. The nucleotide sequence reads TGCAGCGTTGATCTGGACAGGGGGTACGAGCAGTACTTC.